A selection of T cell receptor beta chains follows, all from one sample in a study of blood T cell repertoires in COVID-19. Clones were read by immunoSEQ multiplex PCR, and TCRdb kept only the in-frame ones, dropping some. The sample consists of 110,000 or so clones, 85% of them appearing once. Material for sequencing was peripheral blood. All receptors derive from a human donor in a cohort sampled during active COVID-19. CDR3s include the opening cysteine and the closing phenylalanine or tryptophan. The order of the fields is J gene, clone size, V gene, CDR3 protein. Size is stated for part of the rows, as once, few or many counts, or as a class when the clone is expanded.

TRBJ2-4 | once | TRBV7-8 | CASSQTAPMDIQYF
TRBJ2-4 | - | TRBV9 | CASSVSGVGSINIQYF
TRBJ2-1 | - | TRBV11-2 | CASSLVVEQFF
TRBJ1-5 | few | TRBV6-5 | CASSLDRYNQPQHF
TRBJ1-2 | - | TRBV5-5 | CASSLGTSYGYTF
TRBJ2-7 | - | TRBV29-1 | CSVVLLTYEQYF
TRBJ1-3 | - | TRBV28 | CASSFYRGSGNTIYF
TRBJ1-6 | few | TRBV7-2 | CASSWSGGSSYNSPLHF
TRBJ2-2 | few | TRBV11-3 | CASSGKGQDTGELFF
TRBJ2-2 | - | TRBV18 | CASSHSIAEVTGELFF
TRBJ2-7 | - | TRBV29-1 | CSAGQGIYEQYF
TRBJ1-1 | - | TRBV5-1 | CASSPGTGETEAFF
TRBJ2-7 | once | TRBV20-1 | CSARQSYEQYF
TRBJ2-4 | - | TRBV11-2 | CASSFRGGGNIQYF
TRBJ2-1 | - | TRBV19 | CASSIVADAYNEQFF
TRBJ2-5 | - | TRBV28 | CASSFPGGFIGETQYF
TRBJ2-7 | - | TRBV4-1 | CASSRSPTGVPYEQYF
TRBJ1-3 | - | TRBV3-1/TRBV3-2 | CASSQGKRASGNTIYF
TRBJ2-1 | - | TRBV19 | CASKRGGTGRDNEQFF
TRBJ1-4 | - | TRBV28 | CASSPLGEKLFF
TRBJ1-5 | - | TRBV30 | CAWSGDRDSNQPQHF
TRBJ1-3 | - | TRBV2 | CASSGGHSGNTIYF
TRBJ2-3 | - | TRBV7-6 | CASSLVSGGSDTQYF
TRBJ1-2 | - | TRBV6-6 | CASSRPDIANYGYTF
TRBJ1-6 | - | TRBV18 | CASSPETGWNSPLHF
TRBJ2-1 | - | TRBV6-6 | CASSRTSGGNEQFF
TRBJ2-3 | - | TRBV7-7 | CASSPLGQGGDTQYF
TRBJ2-1 | - | TRBV7-2 | CASSSSLYNEQFF
TRBJ1-1 | - | TRBV6-1 | CASSEGGQGRLEAFF
TRBJ2-7 | - | TRBV14 | CASSRWTSGNYEQYF
TRBJ2-3 | once | TRBV2 | CASSRTSGGYTDTQYF
TRBJ2-1 | - | TRBV6-5 | CASSYSGAGGQDEQFF
TRBJ1-2 | - | TRBV6-5 | CASSPGQEYGYTF
TRBJ2-5 | - | TRBV11-3 | CASSSGLSSETQYF
TRBJ1-4 | few | TRBV7-8 | CASSLEGHRNEKLFF
TRBJ1-1 | - | TRBV19 | CATKTDRSEAFF
TRBJ2-7 | - | TRBV2 | CASRGVTPNRDRGGEQYF
TRBJ2-7 | - | TRBV5-1 | CASSLGGSDREQYF
TRBJ2-3 | - | TRBV7-3 | CASSLRSGPDTQYF
TRBJ1-3 | once | TRBV27 | CASSLSGGNGNTIYF
TRBJ1-1 | - | TRBV11-2 | CASSPRGQNTEAFF
TRBJ2-7 | - | TRBV27 | CASSFSLRDSTPYEQYF
TRBJ1-2 | - | TRBV7-9 | CASSSPPGTGGADGYGYTF
TRBJ1-2 | - | TRBV29-1 | CSVEQGGYGYTF
TRBJ1-2 | once | TRBV10-3 | CAISGQGGGYGYTF
TRBJ2-1 | - | TRBV30 | CAWSTLSGIVDNEQFF
TRBJ1-3 | - | TRBV15 | CATSREQAVGNTIYF
TRBJ2-1 | - | TRBV9 | CASSVGLAGPREQFF
TRBJ2-7 | - | TRBV27 | CASSLRTSGSYEQYF
TRBJ2-7 | few | TRBV5-5 | CASSFGLASYEQYF